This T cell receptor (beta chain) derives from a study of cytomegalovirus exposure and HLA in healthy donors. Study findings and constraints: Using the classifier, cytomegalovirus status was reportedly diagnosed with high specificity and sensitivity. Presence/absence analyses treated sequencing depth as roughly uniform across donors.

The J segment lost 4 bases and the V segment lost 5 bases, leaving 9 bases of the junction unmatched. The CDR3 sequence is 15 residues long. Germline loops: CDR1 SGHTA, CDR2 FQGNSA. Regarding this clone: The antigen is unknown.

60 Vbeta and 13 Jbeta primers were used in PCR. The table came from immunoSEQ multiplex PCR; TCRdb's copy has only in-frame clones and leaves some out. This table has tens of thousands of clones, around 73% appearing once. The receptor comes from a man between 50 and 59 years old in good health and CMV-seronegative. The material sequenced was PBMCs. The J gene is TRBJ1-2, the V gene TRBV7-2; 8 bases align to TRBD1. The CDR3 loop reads CASSPPGQAFYGYTF. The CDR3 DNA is TGTGCCAGCAGCCCCCCGGGACAGGCATTCTATGGCTACACCTTC.